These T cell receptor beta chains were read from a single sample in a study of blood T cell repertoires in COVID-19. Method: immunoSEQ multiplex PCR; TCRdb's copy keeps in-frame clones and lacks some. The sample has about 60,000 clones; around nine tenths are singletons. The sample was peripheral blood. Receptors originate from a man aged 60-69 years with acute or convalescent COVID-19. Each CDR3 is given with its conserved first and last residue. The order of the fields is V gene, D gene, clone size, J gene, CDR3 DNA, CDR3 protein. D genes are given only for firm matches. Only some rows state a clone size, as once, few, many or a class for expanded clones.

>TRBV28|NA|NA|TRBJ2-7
TGTGCCAGCAGACGTCCTGGAGGGTTCGACGAGCAGTACTTC
CASRRPGGFDEQYF
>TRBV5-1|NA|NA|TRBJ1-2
TGCGCCAGCAGCCCCGACAGCCCTTCTAACTATGGCTACACCTTC
CASSPDSPSNYGYTF
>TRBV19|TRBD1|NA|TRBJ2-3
TGTGCCAGTAGTATAGTATCAGGGGGCCTCACAGATACGCAGTATTTT
CASSIVSGGLTDTQYF
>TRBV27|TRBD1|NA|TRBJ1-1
TGTGCCAGCAGCCTAGGGGGCCTGAACACTGAAGCTTTCTTT
CASSLGGLNTEAFF
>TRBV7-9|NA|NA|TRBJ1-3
TGTGCCAGCAGCCCCAAAGGAAACACCATATATTTT
CASSPKGNTIYF
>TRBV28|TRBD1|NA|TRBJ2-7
TGTGCCAGCGGACTGGACAGGGGAGGGATCGAGCAGTACTTC
CASGLDRGGIEQYF
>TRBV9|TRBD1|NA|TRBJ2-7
TGTGCCAGCAGCGCCCGGACAGGGGGAGCCTACGAGCAGTACTTC
CASSARTGGAYEQYF
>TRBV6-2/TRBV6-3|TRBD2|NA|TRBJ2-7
TGTGCCAGCAGCCCCAGCGGGAGAGTCTCCTACGAGCAGTACTTC
CASSPSGRVSYEQYF
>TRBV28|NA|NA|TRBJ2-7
TGTGCCAGCAGGCTACAGGGTTCCTACTACGAGCAGTACTTC
CASRLQGSYYEQYF
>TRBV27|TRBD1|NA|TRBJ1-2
TGTGCCAGCAGTCCAGGGGGTATCGGCTACACCTTC
CASSPGGIGYTF
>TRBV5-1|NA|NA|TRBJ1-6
TGCGCCAGCAGCTTGTCAGGGGAGTCTAATTCACCCCTCCACTTT
CASSLSGESNSPLHF
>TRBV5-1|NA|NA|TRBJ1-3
TGCGCCAGCAGCTTAACAGGGCCCGGGCCTGGAAACACCATATATTTT
CASSLTGPGPGNTIYF
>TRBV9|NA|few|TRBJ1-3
TGTGCCAGCAGCGTAGAGGCGACATCTGGAAACACCATATATTTT
CASSVEATSGNTIYF
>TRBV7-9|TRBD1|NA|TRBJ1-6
TGTGCCAGCAGCTCATACGGGACAGGGAATTCACCCCTCCACTTT
CASSSYGTGNSPLHF
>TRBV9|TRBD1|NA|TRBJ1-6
TGTGCCAGCAGCGCAGCCCCGGGACAGAATTCACCCCTCCACTTT
CASSAAPGQNSPLHF
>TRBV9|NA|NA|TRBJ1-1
TGTGCCAGCAGCGTAATCCCCGTGAACACTGAAGCTTTCTTT
CASSVIPVNTEAFF
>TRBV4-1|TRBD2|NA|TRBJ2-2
TGCGCCAGCAGCCAAGGCCCTAGCGGGACCACCATTGTCGGGGAGCTGTTTTTT
CASSQGPSGTTIVGELFF
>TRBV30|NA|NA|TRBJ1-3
TGTGCCTGGACAGGGGTGGACACCATATATTTT
CAWTGVDTIYF
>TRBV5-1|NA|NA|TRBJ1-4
TGCGCCAGCAGCACTGGCGGGACTAATGAAAAACTGTTTTTT
CASSTGGTNEKLFF
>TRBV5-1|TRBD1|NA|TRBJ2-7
TGCGCCAGCAGCACCGCCGGGACAGGGGGCAACGAGCAGTACTTC
CASSTAGTGGNEQYF
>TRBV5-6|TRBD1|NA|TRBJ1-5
TGTGCCAGCAGGAAGAGGGGACAGGGAGATCAGCCCCAGCATTTT
CASRKRGQGDQPQHF
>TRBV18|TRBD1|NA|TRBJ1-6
TGTGCCAGCTCACCGGCCCCCGGGACAGGGGGCGCAGGTTCACCCCTCCACTTT
CASSPAPGTGGAGSPLHF
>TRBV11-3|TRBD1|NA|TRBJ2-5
TGTGCCAGCAGCTTGGGACAGCGAGAGACCCAGTACTTC
CASSLGQRETQYF